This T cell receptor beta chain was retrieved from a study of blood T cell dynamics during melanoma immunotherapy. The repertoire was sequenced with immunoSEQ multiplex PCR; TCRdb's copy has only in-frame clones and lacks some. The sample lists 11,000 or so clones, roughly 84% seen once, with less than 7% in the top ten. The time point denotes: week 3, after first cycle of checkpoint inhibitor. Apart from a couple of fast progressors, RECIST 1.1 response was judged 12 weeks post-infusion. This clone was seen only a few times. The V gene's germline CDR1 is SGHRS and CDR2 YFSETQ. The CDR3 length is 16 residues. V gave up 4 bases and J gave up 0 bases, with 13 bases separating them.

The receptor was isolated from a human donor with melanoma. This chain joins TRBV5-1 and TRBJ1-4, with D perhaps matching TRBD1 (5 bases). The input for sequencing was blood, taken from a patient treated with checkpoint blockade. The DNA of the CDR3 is TGCGCCAGCAGCCGCTCGGGGGTTACAACTAATGAAAAACTGTTTTTT. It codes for CASSRSGVTTNEKLFF.